This T cell receptor beta chain was found in a study of blood T cell repertoires in COVID-19. Study context: Sources were T cells, B-cell-depleted T cells, or PBMCs; the material itself was cDNA or gDNA.

The CDR3 consists of 15 residues. The V end lost 3 bases, the J end lost 8 bases, and 14 bases lay between the germline ends. The V gene's germline CDR1 is MDHEN and CDR2 SYDVKM. Method: immunoSEQ multiplex PCR; TCRdb's copy keeps in-frame clones and lacks some. The sample includes under 250,000 clones, about 91% of them seen just once. Sequencing was carried out using peripheral blood. The chain employs TRBV28 and TRBJ1-6, with D possibly matching TRBD1 (6 bases). The source is a woman aged 25-40 years with COVID-19, enrolled during active disease. CDR3 bases: TGTGCCAGCAGTTTCTCCGGGACATCGTATTCACCCCTCCACTTT. Translation: CASSFSGTSYSPLHF.